A single sample is the source of the 25 T cell receptor beta chains below, sequenced in a study of lymphopenia after photon versus proton radiotherapy (dated by TCRdb to between 2017 and 2020). Libraries were constructed by the immunoSEQ multiplex PCR assay. TCRdb provides this immuneACCESS table in a form limited to in-frame rearrangements. Some clones are lacking; in checked studies, under half of them reflect an unresolved V gene, and why the rest are absent is not known. For this sample there are 15,000 to 20,000 clones; 80% to 90% appear just once. The leading ten clones occupy 9% to 10% of the sample. Sequenced here: peripheral blood, sampled from a patient treated with proton-based radiotherapy. The receptors originated from a man between 65 and 79 years old with pancreatic cancer.

The chain links TRBV5-5 to TRBJ1-3; 7 nucleotides agree with TRBD1. Germline trimming cut 2 bases from V and 4 bases from J; bases unmatched to any gene: 6. CDR1 is SGHKS and CDR2 is YYEKEE in the germline V gene (reference sequence). The CDR3 totals 15 residues. CDR3 sequence: CASSLTGVDGNTIYF. The CDR3 DNA sequence: TGTGCCAGCAGCTTAACAGGGGTGGACGGAAACACCATATATTTT.

This clone occurred a few times. The chain uses TRBV11-3 and TRBJ1-4, with D maybe TRBD1 (5 bases). The V gene's germline CDR1 is SGHNT and CDR2 YENEEA. The CDR3 loop spans 12 amino acids. Trimming shortened V by 1 base and J by 8 bases, and 5 bases separated the two germline ends. The CDR3 DNA is TGTGCCAGCAGCTTAGGGACAGAAAAACTGTTTTTT. Translating gives CASSLGTEKLFF.

The chain couples TRBV5-6 to TRBJ1-6; maybe TRBD1 (5 bases). Trimming shortened V by 4 bases and J by 6 bases, and 14 bases separated the two germline ends. The CDR3 has 15 amino acids. Germline V gives CDR1 SGHDT, CDR2 YYEEEE. The CDR3 region has the DNA TGTGCCAGCAGCCCCAGAACGGGGGTTAATTCACCCCTCCACTTT. It specifies CASSPRTGVNSPLHF.

The genes are TRBV5-4 and TRBJ1-1; 7 bases map to TRBD1. V gave up 0 bases and J gave up 5 bases; unmatched junction bases: 7. The CDR3 runs to 15 residues. CDR1 and CDR2 (germline): SGHNT, YYREEE (reference sequence). CDR3 protein: CASSLAHRGGTEAFF. DNA of the CDR3: TGTGCCAGCAGCTTGGCCCACAGGGGCGGTACTGAAGCTTTCTTT.

This rearrangement joins TRBV30 to TRBJ1-1; D not resolved. V was pared by 0 bases and J by 5 bases, with 7 bases between. The germline V gene has CDR1 GTSNPN and CDR2 SVGIG (reference sequence). CDR3 length: 12 residues. The CDR3 reads CAWSVPGTEAFF. In DNA form, the CDR3 reads TGTGCCTGGAGTGTACCGGGAACTGAAGCTTTCTTT.

This clone came up once. The chain couples TRBV9 to TRBJ1-1, with D unresolved. Trimming took off 0 bases at V and 2 bases at J, with 11 bases between the two ends. The CDR3 covers 15 residues. From germline, CDR1 is SGDLS and CDR2 YYNGEE. The chain's CDR3 is CASSVGTHSNTEAFF. CDR3 nucleotide sequence: TGTGCCAGCAGCGTAGGTACTCACTCCAACACTGAAGCTTTCTTT.

About this clone itself: The identical CDR3 is also encoded by other nucleotide sequences in the sample. This sequence joins TRBV6-5 and TRBJ1-2; 7 bases align to TRBD1. CDR1 and CDR2 (germline): MNHEY, SVGAGI. This CDR3 spans 15 amino acids. V lost 6 bases to trimming and J lost 2 bases; unmatched junction nucleotides: 9. The CDR3 loop is CASSPDRATNYGYTF. CDR3 coding DNA: TGTGCCAGCAGCCCTGACAGGGCTACCAACTATGGCTACACCTTC.

This sequence joins TRBV5-1 and TRBJ2-2; 8 bases agree with TRBD1. V shed 4 bases and J 5 bases; nucleotides not matched to a gene: 7. This CDR3 spans 15 amino acids. Germline CDR1 is SGHRS and CDR2 is YFSETQ. The CDR3 DNA reads TGCGCCAGCAGCGCACAGGGGGATGGGACCGGGGAGCTGTTTTTT. Translating it yields CASSAQGDGTGELFF.

This chain joins TRBV19 and TRBJ2-3; 13 bases match TRBD2. CDR1 and CDR2 from the germline V gene are LNHDA and SQIVND (reference sequence). Germline trimming cut 3 bases from V and 4 bases from J; bases unmatched to any gene: 16. This CDR3 comprises 20 residues. The CDR3 DNA is TGTGCCAGTAGTATCCGGACTAGCGGGAGTTACGGAGAAGCTCCAGATACGCAGTATTTT. Protein: CASSIRTSGSYGEAPDTQYF. The full variable domain, in which reference TRBV19 and TRBJ2-3 provide the parts outside the CDR3, is DGGITQSPKYLFRKEGQNVTLSCEQNLNHDAMYWYRQDPGQGLRLIYYSQIVNDFQKGDIAEGYSVSREKKESFPLTVTSAQKNPTAFYLCASSIRTSGSYGEAPDTQYFGPGTRLTVL.

The rearrangement joins TRBV2 to TRBJ1-5, with D uncertain. Germline loops: CDR1 SNHLY, CDR2 FYNNEI. Trimming left V 4 bases short and J 6 bases short, with 10 bases between. The CDR3 runs to 13 residues. CDR3 residues: CASSVGMGQPQHF. CDR3 DNA: TGTGCCAGCAGTGTAGGGATGGGTCAGCCCCAGCATTTT.

The chain links TRBV11-2 to TRBJ2-6; D gene uncertain. Between the trimmed V and J ends, which lost 3 bases and 0 bases, there was a span of 6 bases. Germline V CDR1 and CDR2: SGHAT, FQNNGV. This CDR3 region has 15 residues. CDR3 sequence: CASSFTLSGANVLTF. The CDR3 nucleotides are TGTGCCAGCAGCTTTACACTCTCTGGGGCCAACGTCCTGACTTTC.

The chain has TRBV12-5 and TRBJ2-2; TRBD2 matches at 7 bases. This CDR3 spans 13 amino acids. The junction had 4 bases not matched to a gene; V was cut back by 5 bases and J by 7 bases. Germline CDR1 and CDR2: LGHNT and FRNRAP. CDR3 DNA sequence: TGTGCTAGTGGTGGACTAGTTAACGGGGAGCTGTTTTTT. Amino acids: CASGGLVNGELFF.

The rearrangement uses TRBV7-9 and TRBJ2-3, with a tentative D call TRBD1 (5 bases). Trimming pared 3 bases from V and 2 bases from J, leaving 15 bases between. Looked up from germline, CDR1 is SEHNR and CDR2 is FQNEAQ (reference sequence). The CDR3 has 16 residues. CDR3 DNA: TGTGCCAGCAGCTTCCTGACAGTCGACATCACAGATACGCAGTATTTT. Amino acids: CASSFLTVDITDTQYF.

V is TRBV5-4 and J is TRBJ1-4, with D possibly TRBD1 on 6 matching bases. Germline loops: CDR1 SGHNT, CDR2 YYREEE (reference sequence). The CDR3 consists of 17 residues. V dropped 4 bases and J dropped 4 bases, with 20 bases sitting between them. The CDR3 sequence is CASSLGTHRANNEKLFF. The CDR3 bases are TGTGCCAGCAGCCTAGGGACACACCGTGCGAATAATGAAAAACTGTTTTTT.

The rearrangement uses TRBV11-1 and TRBJ2-7; TRBD1 aligns across 10 bases. The CDR3 extends over 17 amino acids. CDR1 and CDR2 (germline): SGHAT, FQDESV (reference sequence). Losses at the gene ends were 0 bases for V and 3 bases for J; bases not matched to a gene: 8. CDR3 in DNA: TGTGCCAGCAGCTTAGCTTGGGATGGGACAGGGGTCTACGAGCAGTACTTC. This gives the protein CASSLAWDGTGVYEQYF.

J is TRBJ1-2 and V is TRBV9; TRBD1 aligns across 11 bases. V was clipped by 0 bases and J by 4 bases; unmatched bases: 8. The length of the CDR3 is 17 residues. Germline V gene sequence: CDR1 SGDLS, CDR2 YYNGEE. The CDR3 DNA follows: TGTGCCAGCAGCGTAGGCGAGGGACAGGGGGTCGCCTATGGCTACACCTTC. Its translation is CASSVGEGQGVAYGYTF. Full variable domain (missing parts from reference TRBV9 and TRBJ1-2): DSGVTQTPKHLITATGQRVTLRCSPRSGDLSVYWYQQSLDQGLQFLIQYYNGEERAKGNILERFSAQQFPDLHSELNLSSLELGDSALYFCASSVGEGQGVAYGYTFGSGTRLTVV.

The chain uses TRBV5-1 and TRBJ1-2, with D perhaps TRBD1 (6 bases). CDR1 SGHRS and CDR2 YFSETQ come from the germline V gene. With 0 bases removed from V and 8 bases from J, the gap between germline ends came to 11 bases. This CDR3 has 13 amino acids. The chain's CDR3 is CASSLEGQGGYTF. For the CDR3, the DNA is TGCGCCAGCAGCTTGGAGGGACAAGGCGGCTACACCTTC.

The chain combines TRBV6-1 with TRBJ1-5, with unresolved D. This CDR3 spans 13 amino acids. Germline lookup yields CDR1 MNHNS and CDR2 SASEGT. V gave up 9 bases and J gave up 5 bases, with 14 bases separating them. The CDR3 DNA reads TGTGCCAGTCTTAGGGTAGCACATCAGCCCCAGCATTTT. Translated, it gives CASLRVAHQPQHF.

As for this clone: Its ends do not fully match the called genes, so a read error is possible. The CDR3 DNA follows: TGTGCCAGCAGCTCAACGAACAGCGGGGAGCTGTTTTTT. Protein: CASSSTNSGELFF. This rearrangement joins TRBV11-3 to TRBJ2-2; no clear D. The germline gives CDR1 SGHNT, CDR2 YENEEA. This CDR3 region has 13 residues.

The chain carries TRBV30 and TRBJ2-3; a possible D gene is TRBD1 (6 bases). V was shortened by 4 bases and J by 2 bases, with 7 bases between the two germline ends. The germline gives CDR1 GTSNPN, CDR2 SVGIG (reference sequence). This CDR3 has 12 amino acids. The CDR3 loop is CAWNRDTDTQYF. CDR3 DNA sequence: TGTGCCTGGAACAGGGACACAGATACGCAGTATTTT.

The chain couples TRBV6-1 to TRBJ1-5; no clear D. CDR1 and CDR2 from the germline V gene are MNHNS and SASEGT. V lost 6 bases to trimming and J lost 1 base, with 13 bases between them. This CDR3 has 15 amino acids. The DNA of the CDR3 is TGTGCCAGCAGCAGGATTCCTACCAGCAATCAGCCCCAGCATTTT. Encoded protein: CASSRIPTSNQPQHF.

The V gene is TRBV15, the J gene TRBJ1-4; D not resolved. This CDR3 has 15 residues. V was pared by 1 base and J by 4 bases, with 10 bases between. Looked up from germline, CDR1 is LNHNV and CDR2 is YYDKDF (reference sequence). The CDR3 DNA follows: TGTGCCACCAGCAGAGCGGGCTCTTATAATGAAAAACTGTTTTTT. It translates to CATSRAGSYNEKLFF.

This rearrangement joins TRBV27 to TRBJ2-3, with D tentatively TRBD2 (5 bases). The CDR3 consists of 17 residues. Germline V gene lookup returns CDR1 MNHEY and CDR2 SMNVEV (reference sequence). V dropped 4 bases and J dropped 0 bases, with 17 bases sitting between them. The CDR3 is CASSSDYVPVSTDTQYF. CDR3 DNA sequence: TGTGCCAGCAGTTCCGACTACGTCCCGGTTAGCACAGATACGCAGTATTTT.

This rearrangement joins TRBV5-5 to TRBJ2-1; the D is unclear. Trimming stripped 2 bases from V and 10 bases from J, with 10 bases between. Germline CDR1 SGHKS, CDR2 YYEKEE (reference sequence). This CDR3 spans 12 amino acids. This CDR3 is CASSFVLNEQFF. For the CDR3, the DNA is TGTGCCAGCAGCTTTGTCCTAAACGAGCAGTTCTTC.

This clone was seen a few times. The V and J genes are TRBV5-1 and TRBJ2-1; 7 nucleotides line up with TRBD2. The CDR3 spans 15 residues. CDR1 and CDR2 from the germline V gene are SGHRS and YFSETQ. The V gene end was trimmed by 5 bases and the J gene end by 4 bases; junction bases not matched to a gene: 9. The CDR3 DNA reads TGCGCCAGCAGGCCCAACCGGGGGGTTTACAATGAGCAGTTCTTC. It codes for CASRPNRGVYNEQFF.